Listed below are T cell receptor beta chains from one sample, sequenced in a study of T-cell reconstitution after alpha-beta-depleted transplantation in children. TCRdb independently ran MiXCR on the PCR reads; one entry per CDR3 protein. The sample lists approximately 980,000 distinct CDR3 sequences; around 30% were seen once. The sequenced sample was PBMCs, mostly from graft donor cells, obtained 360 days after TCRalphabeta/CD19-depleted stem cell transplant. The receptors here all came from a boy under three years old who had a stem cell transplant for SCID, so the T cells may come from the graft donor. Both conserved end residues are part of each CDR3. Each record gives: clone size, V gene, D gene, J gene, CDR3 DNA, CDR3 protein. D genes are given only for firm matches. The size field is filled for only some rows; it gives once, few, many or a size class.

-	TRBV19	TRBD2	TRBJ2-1	TGTGCCAGTAGCACAAGGACTAGCGGGATGTACAATGAGCAGTTCTTC	CASSTRTSGMYNEQFF
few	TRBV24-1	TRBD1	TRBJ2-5	TGTGCCACCAGTGACAGCCGGGACAGGGGGCGATTAAAAGAGACCCAGTACTTC	CATSDSRDRGRLKETQYF
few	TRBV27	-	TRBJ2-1	TGTGCCAGCGGCCAGGGTGATGAGCAGTTCTTC	CASGQGDEQFF
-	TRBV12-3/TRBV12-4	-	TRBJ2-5	TGTGCCAGCAGTCCCGACTGGGACCGAGAGACCCAGTACTTC	CASSPDWDRETQYF
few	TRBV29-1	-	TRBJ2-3	TGCAGCGTTATGGGGCTGTACACAGATACGCAGTATTTT	CSVMGLYTDTQYF
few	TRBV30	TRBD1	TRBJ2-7	TGTGCCTGGAGACCAGACAGGGTCCCTTACGAGCAGTACTTC	CAWRPDRVPYEQYF
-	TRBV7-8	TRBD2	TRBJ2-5	TGTGCCAGCAGCTTAGAGGTGGGACTAGCGGAAGAGACCCAGTACTTC	CASSLEVGLAEETQYF
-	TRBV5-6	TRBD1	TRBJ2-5	TGTGCCAGCAGCATGGGACAGGACCTACAAGAGACCCAGTACTTC	CASSMGQDLQETQYF
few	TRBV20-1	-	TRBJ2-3	TGCAGTGCTAGAGATCCCATGGCTAAATATCTAGGCACAGATACGCAGTATTTT	CSARDPMAKYLGTDTQYF
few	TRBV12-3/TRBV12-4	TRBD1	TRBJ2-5	TGTGCCAGCAGACGACAGGGGAGAGGAGAGACCCAGTACTTC	CASRRQGRGETQYF
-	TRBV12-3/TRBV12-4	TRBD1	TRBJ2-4	TGTGCCAGCAGCGGGGACAGAGTGGGAAACATTCAGTACTTC	CASSGDRVGNIQYF
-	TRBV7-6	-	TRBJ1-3	TGTGCCAGCAGCCCTAGGGGGGACGGCGGAAACACCATATATTTT	CASSPRGDGGNTIYF
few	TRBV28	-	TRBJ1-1	TGTGCCAGCAGTGGTACAGGGACGGGGAGAGCTTTCTTT	CASSGTGTGRAFF
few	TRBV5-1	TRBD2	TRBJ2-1	TGCGCCAGCAGCTTAGAGCGGGGCTACTACAATGAGCAGTTCTTC	CASSLERGYYNEQFF
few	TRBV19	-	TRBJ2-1	TGTGCCAGTAGAACTAGCACTGAGGGCAATGAGCAGTTCTTC	CASRTSTEGNEQFF
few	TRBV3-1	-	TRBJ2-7	TGTGCCAGCAGCCAACTGGGGGGACGGCAGTCCAACGAGCAGTACTTC	CASSQLGGRQSNEQYF
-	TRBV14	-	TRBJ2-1	TGTGCCAGCAGCCAGCCGGGGGTCGGCTACAATGAGCAGTTCTTC	CASSQPGVGYNEQFF
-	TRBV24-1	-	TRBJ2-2	TGTGCCACCAGTGAGCCCACCGGGGAGCTGTTTTTT	CATSEPTGELFF
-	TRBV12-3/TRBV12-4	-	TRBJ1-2	TGTGCCAGCAGTTTAAGGCCGGTAAACTATGGCTACACCTTC	CASSLRPVNYGYTF
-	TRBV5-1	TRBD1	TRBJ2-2	TGCGCCAGCAGGTTATACAGGGGAAGCGGGGAGCTGTTTTTT	CASRLYRGSGELFF
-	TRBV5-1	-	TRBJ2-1	TGCGCCAGCAGCTTAACAGGTTACGCCGTGGTGGTTAACAATGAGCAGTTCTTC	CASSLTGYAVVVNNEQFF
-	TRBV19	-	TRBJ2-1	TGTGCCAGTAGAACCCCCTTAGGGGGGACGAATGAGCAGTTCTTC	CASRTPLGGTNEQFF
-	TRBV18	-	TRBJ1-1	TGTGCCAGCTCACCAAGGGGGGATTGGAACACTGAAGCTTTCTTT	CASSPRGDWNTEAFF
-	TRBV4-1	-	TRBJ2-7	TGCGCCAGCAGCCAAGTCGGTCACTGGGCCACCTCCTACGAGCAGTACTTC	CASSQVGHWATSYEQYF
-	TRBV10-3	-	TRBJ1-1	TGTGCCACCACGGGACACCCGAGTACTGAAGCTTTCTTT	CATTGHPSTEAFF
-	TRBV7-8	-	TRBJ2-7	TGTGCCAGCAGCTTATACCGGGACGAGCAGTACTTC	CASSLYRDEQYF
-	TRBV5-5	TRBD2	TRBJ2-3	TGTGCCAGCAGCTTGCTACTAGCGGGGTGGGATACGCAGTATTTT	CASSLLLAGWDTQYF
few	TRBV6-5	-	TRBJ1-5	TGTGCCAGCCGACCTAGGGGCGCTGTATCAGTGCCCCAGCATTTT	CASRPRGAVSVPQHF
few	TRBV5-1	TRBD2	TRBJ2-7	TGCGCCAGCAGCTTGGACGCTAGCGGGGGCCGGGCCTACGAGCAGTACTTC	CASSLDASGGRAYEQYF
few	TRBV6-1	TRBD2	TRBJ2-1	TGTGCCAGCAGACTAGCGGCAATCTTCTACAATGAGCAGTTCTTC	CASRLAAIFYNEQFF
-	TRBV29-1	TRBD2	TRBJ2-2	TGCAGCGTTGAACTAGCGGGAGAGGGCCCCACCGGGGAGCTGTTTTTT	CSVELAGEGPTGELFF
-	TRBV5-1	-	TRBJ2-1	TGCGCCAGCAGCGCGGGACAGATGAGCTCCTACAATGAGCAGTTCTTC	CASSAGQMSSYNEQFF
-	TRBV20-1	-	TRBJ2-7	TGCAGTGCGACAGGCCGGGACGGGTACTACGAGCAGTACTTC	CSATGRDGYYEQYF